This TCR beta chain appears in the sequencing data of a study of identical twins. TCRdb used MiXCR to reprocess the 5' RACE reads, holding one entry per CDR3 protein. The data contain about 240,000 distinct CDR3 sequences, approximately 7.8% of them seen just once; the ten biggest clones take up more than 5%. The ends lost 6 bases at V and 4 bases at J; junction bases unmatched: 6. The germline CDR1 and CDR2 sequences are MNHNS and SASEGT. The CDR3 has 15 residues. Notes on the study in general: Donors were not followed over many years; analysis was cross-sectional. Partial confounding of zero-insertion analyses by invariant MAIT and iNKT cells was possible.

There are many counts of this clonotype. Antigen unknown. Everyone who gave samples was a healthy Caucasian. These data are also associated with another study on yellow fever vaccine responses in identical twins.

This sequence joins TRBV6-1 and TRBJ2-2; 9 bases are a match to TRBD1. The TCR sequence derives from a woman between 18 and 29 years old in good health. The specimen was CD8+ T cells sorted from blood. CDR3 DNA sequence: TGTGCCAGCAGCCTGTGGGACAGGGTCACCGGGGAGCTGTTTTTT. It encodes CASSLWDRVTGELFF.